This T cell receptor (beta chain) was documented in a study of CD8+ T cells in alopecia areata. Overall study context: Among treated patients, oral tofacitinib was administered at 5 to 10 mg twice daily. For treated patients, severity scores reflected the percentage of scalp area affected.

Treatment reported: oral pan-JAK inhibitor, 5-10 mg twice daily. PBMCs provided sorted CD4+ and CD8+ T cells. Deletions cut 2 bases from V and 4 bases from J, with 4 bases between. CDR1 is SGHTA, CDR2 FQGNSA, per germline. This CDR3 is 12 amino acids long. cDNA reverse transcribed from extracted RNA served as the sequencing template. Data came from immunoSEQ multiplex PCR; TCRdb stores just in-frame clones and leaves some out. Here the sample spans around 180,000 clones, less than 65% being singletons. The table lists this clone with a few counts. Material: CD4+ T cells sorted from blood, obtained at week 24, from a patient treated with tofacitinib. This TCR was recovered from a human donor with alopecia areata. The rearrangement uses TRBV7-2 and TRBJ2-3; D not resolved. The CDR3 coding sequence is TGTGCCAGCAGCTTAAGACCAGATACGCAGTATTTT. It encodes CASSLRPDTQYF. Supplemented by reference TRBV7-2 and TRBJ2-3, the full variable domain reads GAGVSQSPSNKVTEKGKDVELRCDPISGHTALYWYRQSLGQGLEFLIYFQGNSAPDKSGLPSDRFSAERTGGSVSTLTIQRTQQEDSAVYLCASSLRPDTQYFGPGTRLTVL.